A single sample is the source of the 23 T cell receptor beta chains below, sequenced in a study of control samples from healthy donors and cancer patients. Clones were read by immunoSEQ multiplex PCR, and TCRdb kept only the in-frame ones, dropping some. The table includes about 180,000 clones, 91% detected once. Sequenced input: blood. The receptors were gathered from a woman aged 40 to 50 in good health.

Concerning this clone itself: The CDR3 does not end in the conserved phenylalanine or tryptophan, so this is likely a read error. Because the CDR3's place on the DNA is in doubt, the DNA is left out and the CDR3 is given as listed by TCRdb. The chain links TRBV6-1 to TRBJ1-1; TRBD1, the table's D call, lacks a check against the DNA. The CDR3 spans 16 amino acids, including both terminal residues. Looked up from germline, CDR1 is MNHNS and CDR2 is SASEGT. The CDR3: CASSELYGDSSRLRWV.

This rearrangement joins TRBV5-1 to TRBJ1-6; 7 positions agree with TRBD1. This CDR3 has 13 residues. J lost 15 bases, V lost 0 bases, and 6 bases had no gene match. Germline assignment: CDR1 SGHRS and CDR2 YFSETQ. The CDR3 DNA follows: TGCGCCAGCAGCTTGGAGGGGGCCGTAGTCCTCCACTTT. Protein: CASSLEGAVVLHF.

CDR3 residues: CASSSRTVVGYTF. The CDR3 nucleotides are TGTGCCAGCAGTTCACGAACGGTGGTCGGCTACACCTTC. The V gene is TRBV27, the J gene TRBJ1-2; no clear D. The ends were cut back, 4 bases at V and 8 bases at J, with 14 bases in the middle. Germline V gene lookup returns CDR1 MNHEY and CDR2 SMNVEV (reference sequence). The CDR3 runs 13 residues.

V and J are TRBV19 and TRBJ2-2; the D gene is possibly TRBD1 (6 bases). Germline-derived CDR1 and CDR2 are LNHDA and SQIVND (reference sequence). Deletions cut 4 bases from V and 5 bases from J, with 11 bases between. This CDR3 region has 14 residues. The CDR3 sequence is CASSTGVKTGELFF. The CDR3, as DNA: TGTGCCAGTAGTACAGGGGTGAAAACCGGGGAGCTGTTTTTT.

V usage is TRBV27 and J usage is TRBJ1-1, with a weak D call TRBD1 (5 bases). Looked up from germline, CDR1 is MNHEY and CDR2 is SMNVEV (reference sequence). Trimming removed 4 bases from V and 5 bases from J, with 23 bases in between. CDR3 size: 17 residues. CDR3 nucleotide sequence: TGTGCCAGCAGTTACCCCCCTTACGTGGGGCGGGCTACTGAAGCTTTCTTT. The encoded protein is CASSYPPYVGRATEAFF.

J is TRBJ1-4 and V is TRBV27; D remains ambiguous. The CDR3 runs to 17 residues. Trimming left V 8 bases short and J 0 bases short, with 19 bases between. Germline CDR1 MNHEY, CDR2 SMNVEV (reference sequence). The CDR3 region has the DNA TGTGCCAGCCCGAAAGACGTTCCGAGGGCAACTAATGAAAAACTGTTTTTT. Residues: CASPKDVPRATNEKLFF.

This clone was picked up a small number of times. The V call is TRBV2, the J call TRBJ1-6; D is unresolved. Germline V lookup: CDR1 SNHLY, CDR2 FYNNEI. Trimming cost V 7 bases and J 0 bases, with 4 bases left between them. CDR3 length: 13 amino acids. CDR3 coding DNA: TGTGCCAGCAAAAACTCCTATAATTCACCCCTCCACTTT. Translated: CASKNSYNSPLHF.

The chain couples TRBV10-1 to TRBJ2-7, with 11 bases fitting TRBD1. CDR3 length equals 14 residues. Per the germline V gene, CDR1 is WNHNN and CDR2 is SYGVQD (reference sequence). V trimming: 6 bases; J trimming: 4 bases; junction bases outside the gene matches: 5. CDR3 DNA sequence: TGCGCCAGCAGCCTCGGACAGGGGGCGTACGAGCAGTACTTC. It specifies CASSLGQGAYEQYF.

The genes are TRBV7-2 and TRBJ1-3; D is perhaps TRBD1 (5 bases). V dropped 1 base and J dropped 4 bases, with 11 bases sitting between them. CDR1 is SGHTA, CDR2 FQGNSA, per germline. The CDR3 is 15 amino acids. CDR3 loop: CASSLEVQAGNTIYF. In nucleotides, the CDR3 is TGTGCCAGCAGCTTAGAAGTACAGGCCGGAAACACCATATATTTT.

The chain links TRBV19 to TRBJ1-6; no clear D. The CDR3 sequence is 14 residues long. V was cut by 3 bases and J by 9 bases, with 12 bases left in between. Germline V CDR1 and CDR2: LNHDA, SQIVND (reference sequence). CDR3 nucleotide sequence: TGTGCCAGTAGTATTTGGACCCCCGGTTCACCCCTCCACTTT. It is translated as CASSIWTPGSPLHF.

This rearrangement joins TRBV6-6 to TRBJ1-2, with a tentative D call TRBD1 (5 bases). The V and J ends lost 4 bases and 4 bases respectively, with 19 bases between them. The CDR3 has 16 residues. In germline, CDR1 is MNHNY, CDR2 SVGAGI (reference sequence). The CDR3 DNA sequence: TGTGCCAGCAGTTCTAAAGGGGATGCTGGATTCTATGGCTACACCTTC. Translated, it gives CASSSKGDAGFYGYTF.

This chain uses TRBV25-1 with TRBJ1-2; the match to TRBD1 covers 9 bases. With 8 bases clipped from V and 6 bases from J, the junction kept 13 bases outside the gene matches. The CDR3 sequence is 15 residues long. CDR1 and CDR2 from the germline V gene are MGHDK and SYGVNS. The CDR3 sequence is CASGGVTGQGHGYTF. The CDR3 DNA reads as TGTGCCAGCGGAGGGGTAACGGGACAGGGTCATGGCTACACCTTC.

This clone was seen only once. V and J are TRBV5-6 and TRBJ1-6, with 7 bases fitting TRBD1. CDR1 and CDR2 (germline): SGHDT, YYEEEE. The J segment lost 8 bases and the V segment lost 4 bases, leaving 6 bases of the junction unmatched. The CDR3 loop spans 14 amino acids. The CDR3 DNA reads TGTGCCAGCAGCGGGACAGTTACCTATTCACCCCTCCACTTT. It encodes CASSGTVTYSPLHF.

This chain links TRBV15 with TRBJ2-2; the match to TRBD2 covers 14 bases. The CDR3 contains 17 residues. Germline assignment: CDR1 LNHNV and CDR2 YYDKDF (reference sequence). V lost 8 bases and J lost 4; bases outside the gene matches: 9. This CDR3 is CATAGTSGGSSTGELFF. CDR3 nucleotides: TGTGCCACCGCCGGGACTAGCGGGGGAAGTAGCACCGGGGAGCTGTTTTTT.

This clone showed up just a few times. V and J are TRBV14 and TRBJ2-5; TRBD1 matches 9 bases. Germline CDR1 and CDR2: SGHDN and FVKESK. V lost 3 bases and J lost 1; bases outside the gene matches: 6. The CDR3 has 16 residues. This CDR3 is CASSQWTGAFQETQYF. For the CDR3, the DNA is TGTGCCAGCAGCCAGTGGACAGGGGCGTTCCAAGAGACCCAGTACTTC.

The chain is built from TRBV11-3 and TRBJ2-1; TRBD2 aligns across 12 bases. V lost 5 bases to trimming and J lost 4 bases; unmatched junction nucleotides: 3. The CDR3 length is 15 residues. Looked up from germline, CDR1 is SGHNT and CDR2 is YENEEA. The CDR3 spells CASSTGTSGYNEQFF. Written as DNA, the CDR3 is TGTGCCAGCAGCACCGGGACTAGCGGGTACAATGAGCAGTTCTTC.

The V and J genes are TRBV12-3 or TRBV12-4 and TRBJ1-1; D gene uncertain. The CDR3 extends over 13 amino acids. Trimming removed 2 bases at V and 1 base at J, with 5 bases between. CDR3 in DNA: TGTGCCAGCAGTTTATCCAGGAACACTGAAGCTTTCTTT. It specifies CASSLSRNTEAFF.

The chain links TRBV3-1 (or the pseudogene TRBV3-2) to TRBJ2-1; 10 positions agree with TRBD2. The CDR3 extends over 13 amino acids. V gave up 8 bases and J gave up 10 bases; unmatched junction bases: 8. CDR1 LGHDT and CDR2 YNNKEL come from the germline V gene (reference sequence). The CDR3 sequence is CASRSGGAQEQFF. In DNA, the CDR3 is TGTGCCAGCCGCAGCGGGGGGGCACAGGAGCAGTTCTTC.

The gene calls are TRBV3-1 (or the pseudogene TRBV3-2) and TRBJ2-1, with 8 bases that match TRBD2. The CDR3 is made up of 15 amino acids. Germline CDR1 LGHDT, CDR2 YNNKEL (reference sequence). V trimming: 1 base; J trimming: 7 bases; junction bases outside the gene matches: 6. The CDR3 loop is CASSQGGGPVNEQFF. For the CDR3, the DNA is TGTGCCAGCAGCCAAGGCGGGGGGCCCGTTAATGAGCAGTTCTTC.

CDR3 amino acids: CASSSRRGIDEKLFF. CDR3 nucleotides: TGTGCCAGCAGCTCCCGGAGAGGGATAGATGAAAAACTGTTTTTT. The chain employs TRBV11-2 and TRBJ1-4; no firm D call. Germline V gives CDR1 SGHAT, CDR2 FQNNGV. V lost 4 bases and J lost 6, with 15 bases in between. This CDR3 contains 15 residues.

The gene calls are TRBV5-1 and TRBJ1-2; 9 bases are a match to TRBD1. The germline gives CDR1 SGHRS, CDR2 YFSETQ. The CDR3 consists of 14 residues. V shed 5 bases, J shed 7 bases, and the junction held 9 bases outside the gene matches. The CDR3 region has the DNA TGCGCCAGCAGTACGACGACAGGGGGTACTGGCTACACCTTC. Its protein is CASSTTTGGTGYTF.

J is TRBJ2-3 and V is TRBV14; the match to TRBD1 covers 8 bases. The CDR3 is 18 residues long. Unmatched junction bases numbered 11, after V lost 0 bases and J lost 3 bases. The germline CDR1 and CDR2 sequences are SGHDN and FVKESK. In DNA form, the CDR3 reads TGTGCCAGCAGCCAAGATCCCCAGGGGGCGAGTAAGACAGATACGCAGTATTTT. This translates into CASSQDPQGASKTDTQYF.

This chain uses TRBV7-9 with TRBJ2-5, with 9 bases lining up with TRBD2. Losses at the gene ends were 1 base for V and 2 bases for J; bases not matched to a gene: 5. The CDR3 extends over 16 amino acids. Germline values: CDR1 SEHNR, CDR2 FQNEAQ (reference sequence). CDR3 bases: TGTGCCAGCAGCTTAGAAGCGGGGGGAATTCAAGAGACCCAGTACTTC. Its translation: CASSLEAGGIQETQYF. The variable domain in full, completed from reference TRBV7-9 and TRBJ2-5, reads DTGVSQNPRHKITKRGQNVTFRCDPISEHNRLYWYRQTLGQGPEFLTYFQNEAQLEKSRLLSDRFSAERPKGSFSTLEIQRTEQGDSAMYLCASSLEAGGIQETQYFGPGTRLLVL.